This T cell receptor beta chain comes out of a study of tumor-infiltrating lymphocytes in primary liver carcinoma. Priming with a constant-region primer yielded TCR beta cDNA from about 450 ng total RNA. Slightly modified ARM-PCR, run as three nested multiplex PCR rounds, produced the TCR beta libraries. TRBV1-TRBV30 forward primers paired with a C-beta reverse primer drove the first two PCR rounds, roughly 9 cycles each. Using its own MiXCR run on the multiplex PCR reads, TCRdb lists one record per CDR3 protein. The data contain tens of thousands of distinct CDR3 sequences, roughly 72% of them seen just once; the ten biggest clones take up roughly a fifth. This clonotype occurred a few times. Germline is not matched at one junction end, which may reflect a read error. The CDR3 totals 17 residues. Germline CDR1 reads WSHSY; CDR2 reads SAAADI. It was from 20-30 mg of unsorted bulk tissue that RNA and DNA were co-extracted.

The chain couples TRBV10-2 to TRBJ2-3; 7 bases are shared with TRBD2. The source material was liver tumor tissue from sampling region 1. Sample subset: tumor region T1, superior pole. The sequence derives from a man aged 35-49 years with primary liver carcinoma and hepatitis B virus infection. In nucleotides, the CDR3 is TGCGGCAGCAGTGCCCGAGGGCGGGAGCTCTACACAGATACGCAGTATTTT. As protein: CGSSARGRELYTDTQYF.